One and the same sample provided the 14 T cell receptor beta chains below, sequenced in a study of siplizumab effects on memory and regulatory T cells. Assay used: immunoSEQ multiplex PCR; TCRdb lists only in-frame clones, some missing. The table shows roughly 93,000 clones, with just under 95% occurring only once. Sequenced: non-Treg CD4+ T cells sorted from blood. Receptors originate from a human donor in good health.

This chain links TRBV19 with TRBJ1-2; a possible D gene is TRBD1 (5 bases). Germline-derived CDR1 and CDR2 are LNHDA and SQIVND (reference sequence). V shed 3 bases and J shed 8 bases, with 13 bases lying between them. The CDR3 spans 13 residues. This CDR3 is CASSILGRRGYTF. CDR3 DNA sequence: TGTGCCAGTAGTATTTTGGGGCGCCGGGGCTACACCTTC.

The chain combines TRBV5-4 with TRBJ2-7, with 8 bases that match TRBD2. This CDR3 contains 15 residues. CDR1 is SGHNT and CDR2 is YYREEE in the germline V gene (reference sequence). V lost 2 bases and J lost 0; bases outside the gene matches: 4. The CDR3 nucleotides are TGTGCCAGCAGCTTCGCGGGAGGCCCCTCCTACGAGCAGTACTTC. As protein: CASSFAGGPSYEQYF.

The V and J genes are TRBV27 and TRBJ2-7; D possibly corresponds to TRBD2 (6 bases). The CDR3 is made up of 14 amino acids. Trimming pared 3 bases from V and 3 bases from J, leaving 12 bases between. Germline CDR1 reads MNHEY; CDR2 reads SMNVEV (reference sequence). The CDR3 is CASSFSGVGYEQYF. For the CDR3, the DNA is TGTGCCAGCAGTTTTTCGGGGGTAGGCTACGAGCAGTACTTC.

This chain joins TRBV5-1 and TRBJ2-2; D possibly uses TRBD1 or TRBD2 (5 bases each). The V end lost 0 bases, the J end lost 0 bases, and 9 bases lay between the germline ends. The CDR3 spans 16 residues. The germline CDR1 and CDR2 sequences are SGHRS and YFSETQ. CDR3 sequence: CASSLAGTANTGELFF. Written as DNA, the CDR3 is TGCGCCAGCAGCTTGGCCGGGACGGCGAACACCGGGGAGCTGTTTTTT.

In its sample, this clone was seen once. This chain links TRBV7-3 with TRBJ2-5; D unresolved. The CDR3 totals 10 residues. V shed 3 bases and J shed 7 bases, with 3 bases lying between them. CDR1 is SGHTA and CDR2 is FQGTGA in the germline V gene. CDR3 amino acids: CASSFRTQYF. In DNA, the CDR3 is TGTGCCAGCAGCTTTAGGACCCAGTACTTC.

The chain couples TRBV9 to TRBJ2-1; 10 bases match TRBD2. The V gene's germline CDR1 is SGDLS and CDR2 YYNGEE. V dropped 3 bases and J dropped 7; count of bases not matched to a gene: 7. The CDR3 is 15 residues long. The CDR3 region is CASSATSGIWNEQFF. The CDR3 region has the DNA TGTGCCAGCAGCGCCACTAGCGGGATCTGGAATGAGCAGTTCTTC. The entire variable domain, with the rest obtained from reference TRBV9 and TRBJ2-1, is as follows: DSGVTQTPKHLITATGQRVTLRCSPRSGDLSVYWYQQSLDQGLQFLIQYYNGEERAKGNILERFSAQQFPDLHSELNLSSLELGDSALYFCASSATSGIWNEQFFGPGTRLTVL.

CDR3 protein: CASSWGTRTTETQYF. The CDR3 nucleotides are TGCGCCAGCAGCTGGGGGACTAGAACGACGGAGACCCAGTACTTC. The V gene is TRBV5-1, the J gene TRBJ2-5; 8 bases map to TRBD2. Germline assignment: CDR1 SGHRS and CDR2 YFSETQ. This CDR3 is 15 amino acids long. V lost 3 bases to trimming and J lost 5 bases; unmatched junction nucleotides: 9.

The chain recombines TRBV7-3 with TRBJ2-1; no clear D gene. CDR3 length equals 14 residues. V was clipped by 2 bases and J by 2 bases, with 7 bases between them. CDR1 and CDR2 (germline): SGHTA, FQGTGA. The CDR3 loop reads CASSLGKAYNEQFF. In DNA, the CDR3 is TGTGCCAGCAGCTTAGGGAAGGCCTACAATGAGCAGTTCTTC.

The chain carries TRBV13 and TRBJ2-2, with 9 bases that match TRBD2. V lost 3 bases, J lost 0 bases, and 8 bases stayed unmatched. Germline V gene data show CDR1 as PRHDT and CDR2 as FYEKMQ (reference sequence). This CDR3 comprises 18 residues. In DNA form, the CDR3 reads TGTGCCAGCAGCTTGCCCGCGGGAGGGGACGCGAACACCGGGGAGCTGTTTTTT. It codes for CASSLPAGGDANTGELFF.

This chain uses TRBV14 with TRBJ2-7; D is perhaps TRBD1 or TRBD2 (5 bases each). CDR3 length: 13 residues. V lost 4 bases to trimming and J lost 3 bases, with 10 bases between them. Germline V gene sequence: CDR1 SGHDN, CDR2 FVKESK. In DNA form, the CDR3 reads TGTGCCAGCAGCCTCAAGAGGGGCTACGAGCAGTACTTC. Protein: CASSLKRGYEQYF.

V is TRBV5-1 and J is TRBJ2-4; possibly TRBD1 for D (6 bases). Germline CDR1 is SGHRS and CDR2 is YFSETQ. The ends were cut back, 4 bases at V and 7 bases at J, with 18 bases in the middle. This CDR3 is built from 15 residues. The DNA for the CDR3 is TGCGCCAGCAGCGTCCAGGGAGCAACAGGGAACATTCAGTACTTC. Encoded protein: CASSVQGATGNIQYF. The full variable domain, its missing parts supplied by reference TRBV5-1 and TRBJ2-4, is KAGVTQTPRYLIKTRGQQVTLSCSPISGHRSVSWYQQTPGQGLQFLFEYFSETQRNKGNFPGRFSGRQFSNSRSEMNVSTLELGDSALYLCASSVQGATGNIQYFGAGTRLSVL.

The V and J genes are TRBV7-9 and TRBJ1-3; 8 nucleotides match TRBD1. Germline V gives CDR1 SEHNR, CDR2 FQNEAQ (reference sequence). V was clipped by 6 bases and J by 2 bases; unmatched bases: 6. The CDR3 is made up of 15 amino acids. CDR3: CASRHTGGTGNTIYF. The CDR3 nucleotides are TGTGCCAGCAGACACACAGGGGGTACTGGAAACACCATATATTTT.

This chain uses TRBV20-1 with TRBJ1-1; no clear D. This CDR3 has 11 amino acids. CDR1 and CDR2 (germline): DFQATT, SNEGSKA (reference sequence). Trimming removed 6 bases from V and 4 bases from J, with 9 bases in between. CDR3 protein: CSALDGTEAFF. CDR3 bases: TGCAGTGCCCTGGACGGCACTGAAGCTTTCTTT.

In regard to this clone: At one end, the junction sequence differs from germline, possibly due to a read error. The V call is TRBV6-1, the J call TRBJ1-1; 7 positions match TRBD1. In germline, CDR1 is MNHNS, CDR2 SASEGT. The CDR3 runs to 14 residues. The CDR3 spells CASNEDRVNTEAFF. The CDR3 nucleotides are TGTGCCAGCAATGAAGACAGGGTGAACACTGAAGCTTTCTTT.